This TCR beta chain was captured by sequencing in a study of shared clonotypes between healthy human individuals. At the level of the study: A couple of women and three men aged 18 to 49 made up the donors. CD4 naive cells filled three plates per donor, CD4 memory three, CD8 naive two and CD8 memory one.

CD8 cells regarded as naive lacked CD45RO, were positively chosen for CCR7, and omitted terminally differentiated effector memory CD45RA+ cells. Study results and limitations: Sample collection involved blood only; tissue repertoires are likely different. The rarefaction results pointed to incomplete sorted-subset sequencing despite large depth.

TCRdb's copy holds only in-frame clones and misses some; the assay was immunoSEQ multiplex PCR. The sample holds millions of clones, about 95% seen once. Germline CDR1 reads SNHLY; CDR2 reads FYNNEI. The CDR3 is made up of 17 amino acids. Trimming at V came to 1 base and at J to 5 bases, leaving 10 bases not matched to a gene. With regard to this clone: Its specificity is unknown.

The chain employs TRBV2 and TRBJ2-3, with TRBD2 matching over 9 bases. The sequence derives from a man aged 18-30 years in good health. Sequenced input: naive CD8+ T cells sorted from blood. The CDR3 sequence is CASSEEALRGGKDTQYF. The CDR3 nucleotides are TGTGCCAGCAGTGAAGAAGCATTGCGGGGGGGCAAAGATACGCAGTATTTT. Using reference TRBV2 and TRBJ2-3 for the parts outside the CDR3, the full variable domain is EPEVTQTPSHQVTQMGQEVILRCVPISNHLYFYWYRQILGQKVEFLVSFYNNEISEKSEIFDDQFSVERPDGSNFTLKIRSTKLEDSAMYFCASSEEALRGGKDTQYFGPGTRLTVL.